A single sample gave rise to the 30 T cell receptor beta chains below, sequenced in a study of blood T cells in healthy people across ages. The use of a sample-barcoded 5' primer and a J-beta primer mix characterized a second PCR of about 7 to 12 cycles. MiXCR, run by TCRdb on the 5' RACE reads, gives a single entry per CDR3 protein. The data contain about 1.1 million distinct CDR3 sequences, around two fifths of them singletons. The specimen sequenced was blood. These receptors were collected from a man aged 18 to 29 in good health.

This clonotype turned up a few times. The chain has TRBV13 and TRBJ1-1; a weak D match, TRBD1 (5 bases). Germline CDR1 reads PRHDT; CDR2 reads FYEKMQ (reference sequence). The ends were cut back, 6 bases at V and 1 base at J, with 15 bases in the middle. The CDR3 spans 15 residues. CDR3 in DNA: TGTGCCAGCAGTTACACCGGGACGGCGAACACTGAAGCTTTCTTT. This translates into CASSYTGTANTEAFF.

This clonotype occurred a few times. The V gene is TRBV30, the J gene TRBJ1-2; 8 bases match TRBD1. The V and J ends lost 7 bases and 8 bases, in that order; junction bases with no gene match: 9. The CDR3 spans 12 residues. From germline, CDR1 is GTSNPN and CDR2 SVGIG (reference sequence). CDR3 sequence (DNA): TGTGCCTCGAACCGGGACAGGCAAGGCTACACCTTC. Amino acids: CASNRDRQGYTF.

The genes are TRBV29-1 and TRBJ2-6, with a weak D call TRBD1 (6 bases). Trimming removed 7 bases at V and 1 base at J, with 17 bases between. This CDR3 comprises 16 residues. Germline values: CDR1 SQVTM, CDR2 ANQGSEA. The CDR3 region is CSAEPLTGSGANVLTF. DNA for the CDR3: TGCAGCGCGGAACCCTTGACAGGTTCTGGGGCCAACGTCCTGACTTTC.

The chain uses TRBV27 and TRBJ1-2; D may be TRBD1 (5 bases). V shed 0 bases and J shed 10 bases, with 18 bases lying between them. This CDR3 is 15 amino acids long. Per the germline V gene, CDR1 is MNHEY and CDR2 is SMNVEV (reference sequence). CDR3 sequence (DNA): TGTGCCAGCAGTTTATCTCCAGGGTCGGGTGCGGACTACACCTTC. It specifies CASSLSPGSGADYTF.

CDR3 sequence: CASSLLGSEAKNIQYF. In DNA form, the CDR3 reads TGTGCCAGCAGTTTATTAGGGAGTGAGGCCAAAAACATTCAGTACTTC. The chain combines TRBV27 with TRBJ2-4; weak D call: TRBD2 (5 bases). The V gene's germline CDR1 is MNHEY and CDR2 SMNVEV (reference sequence). V was shortened by 1 base and J by 1 base, with 11 bases between the two germline ends. This CDR3 is built from 16 residues.

The chain carries TRBV20-1 and TRBJ1-6; D is unresolved. The CDR3 contains 17 residues. The germline V gene encodes CDR1 DFQATT and CDR2 SNEGSKA (reference sequence). The V end was cut by 0 bases, the J end by 7 bases, with 19 bases between. DNA for the CDR3: TGCAGTGCTAGAGAGGGTCTAGTGCAGTCGGTAAATTCACCCCTCCACTTT. It translates to CSAREGLVQSVNSPLHF.

This clonotype has at least ten counts. The gene calls are TRBV13 and TRBJ2-1; D perhaps matches TRBD1 (6 bases). There are 12 residues in the CDR3. Trimming pared 1 base from V and 8 bases from J, leaving 6 bases between. CDR1 and CDR2 (germline): PRHDT, FYEKMQ (reference sequence). The CDR3, as DNA: TGTGCCAGCAGCTTAGAGGGGGATGAGCAGTTCTTC. This sequence encodes CASSLEGDEQFF.

The V and J genes are TRBV20-1 and TRBJ1-2; 10 bases line up with TRBD1. There are 15 residues in the CDR3. V lost 0 bases to trimming and J lost 4 bases; unmatched junction nucleotides: 5. Germline CDR1 and CDR2: DFQATT and SNEGSKA (reference sequence). The CDR3 here is CSARERDRGIYGYTF. Written as DNA, the CDR3 is TGCAGTGCTAGAGAACGGGACAGGGGCATCTATGGCTACACCTTC.

CDR3 in amino acids: CASSPTSGGYYEQYF. Written as DNA, the CDR3 is TGTGCCAGCAGTCCGACTAGCGGGGGCTACTACGAGCAGTACTTC. V usage is TRBV27 and J usage is TRBJ2-4; 12 bases map to TRBD2. The J call may not be correct, given that the DNA end is closer to TRBJ2-7. From germline, CDR1 is MNHEY and CDR2 SMNVEV (reference sequence). The CDR3 has 15 amino acids.

This clonotype was seen a few times. V and J are TRBV24-1 and TRBJ2-3; D unclear. The CDR3 contains 15 residues. Germline values: CDR1 KGHDR, CDR2 SFDVKD. V lost 6 bases and J 0 bases, leaving 12 bases between the germline ends. DNA for the CDR3: TGTGCCACCAGTAACGACGCTCCTAGCACAGATACGCAGTATTTT. Translating it yields CATSNDAPSTDTQYF.

The rearrangement links TRBV12-3 or TRBV12-4 to TRBJ1-2; D not resolved. The CDR3 is made up of 13 amino acids. V lost 2 bases and J lost 6, with 10 bases in between. CDR3 amino acids: CASSLMRTNGYTF. The CDR3 DNA reads as TGTGCCAGCAGTTTAATGAGAACTAATGGCTACACCTTC.

The chain combines TRBV7-2 with TRBJ2-1; no clear D gene. The closer fit of TRBJ2-7 to the DNA end suggests the J call may be wrong. Germline lookup yields CDR1 SGHTA and CDR2 FQGNSA. The CDR3 has 15 residues. CDR3 protein: CASSLALVSYNEQYF. The DNA for the CDR3 is TGTGCCAGCAGCTTAGCCTTAGTCTCCTACAATGAGCAGTACTTC.

This clonotype turned up a few times. The V and J genes are TRBV7-2 and TRBJ2-7, with D perhaps matching TRBD2 (5 bases). With 0 bases removed from V and 7 bases from J, the gap between germline ends came to 16 bases. The CDR3 is 15 amino acids. The germline V gene has CDR1 SGHTA and CDR2 FQGNSA. The CDR3 region is CASSLASASYNEQYF. The CDR3 DNA reads as TGTGCCAGCAGCTTAGCTAGCGCATCCTACAATGAGCAGTACTTC. Filled out from reference TRBV7-2 and TRBJ2-7, the complete variable domain reads GAGVSQSPSNKVTEKGKDVELRCDPISGHTALYWYRQSLGQGLEFLIYFQGNSAPDKSGLPSDRFSAERTGGSVSTLTIQRTQQEDSAVYLCASSLASASYNEQYFGPGTRLTVT.

V and J are TRBV6-6 and TRBJ1-1; D gene ambiguous. Germline values: CDR1 MNHNY, CDR2 SVGAGI (reference sequence). Trimming stripped 6 bases from V and 2 bases from J, with 10 bases between. CDR3 length equals 13 residues. The CDR3, as DNA: TGTGCCAGCAGGGTCGACAAAAACACTGAAGCTTTCTTT. This translates into CASRVDKNTEAFF.

This clonotype was picked up a small number of times. V usage is TRBV2 and J usage is TRBJ1-2; D is uncertain. The CDR3 is 17 amino acids. Germline lookup yields CDR1 SNHLY and CDR2 FYNNEI. V was pared by 4 bases and J by 4 bases, with 22 bases between. The CDR3 loop reads CASSAPGGPVVSYGYTF. CDR3 nucleotides: TGTGCCAGCAGTGCCCCGGGAGGACCAGTGGTTTCCTATGGCTACACCTTC. Complete variable domain (other parts from reference TRBV2 and TRBJ1-2): EPEVTQTPSHQVTQMGQEVILRCVPISNHLYFYWYRQILGQKVEFLVSFYNNEISEKSEIFDDQFSVERPDGSNFTLKIRSTKLEDSAMYFCASSAPGGPVVSYGYTFGSGTRLTVV.

This clonotype was observed at least ten times. The chain carries TRBV29-1 and TRBJ1-2, with a weak D call TRBD1 (6 bases). The germline V and J ends were trimmed by 7 bases and 0 bases, with 12 bases remaining between them. The germline V gene encodes CDR1 SQVTM and CDR2 ANQGSEA. CDR3 size: 13 residues. CDR3 sequence reads: CSAGDTANYGYTF. DNA of the CDR3: TGCAGCGCCGGGGACACCGCTAACTATGGCTACACCTTC.

The V and J genes are TRBV4-2 and TRBJ2-7, with 7 bases fitting TRBD1. Unmatched junction bases numbered 10, after V lost 4 bases and J lost 7 bases. Germline values: CDR1 LGHNA, CDR2 YNFKEQ. The CDR3 spans 14 residues. CDR3 region: CASSRITGANEQYF. Written as DNA, the CDR3 is TGTGCCAGCAGCCGGATAACAGGGGCCAATGAGCAGTACTTC.

In its sample, this clonotype was seen a few times. The rearrangement joins TRBV13 to TRBJ2-1; D gene unclear. V lost 0 bases and J lost 3, with 12 bases in between. Germline loops: CDR1 PRHDT, CDR2 FYEKMQ (reference sequence). The CDR3 consists of 16 residues. DNA for the CDR3: TGTGCCAGCAGCTTAGGCCTATCGGATATCTACAATGAGCAGTTCTTC. It specifies CASSLGLSDIYNEQFF.

Only a few counts were recorded for this clonotype. The rearrangement joins TRBV12-3 or TRBV12-4 to TRBJ1-5; D ambiguous. This CDR3 spans 13 amino acids. V lost 3 bases to trimming and J lost 7 bases, with 10 bases between them. CDR3 nucleotides: TGTGCCAGCAGTTTGCCACGTCGACAGCCCCAGCATTTT. Its translation is CASSLPRRQPQHF.

This clonotype was found a few times. The V call is TRBV4-1, the J call TRBJ2-2; TRBD1 agrees at 7 bases. Germline V gene lookup returns CDR1 MGHRA and CDR2 YSYEKL. The ends lost 2 bases at V and 0 bases at J; junction bases unmatched: 3. This CDR3 has 16 residues. The CDR3 protein is CASSQSTGSNTGELFF. CDR3 bases: TGCGCCAGCAGCCAATCGACAGGGTCGAACACCGGGGAGCTGTTTTTT.

The J gene is TRBJ2-2, the V gene TRBV12-3 or TRBV12-4, with D possibly matching TRBD2 (6 bases). This CDR3 is built from 14 residues. The V end was cut by 6 bases, the J end by 5 bases, with 13 bases between. This CDR3 reads CASSRDSGTGELFF. For the CDR3, the DNA is TGTGCCAGCAGCCGGGACTCCGGTACCGGGGAGCTGTTTTTT.

The rearrangement joins TRBV6-2 or TRBV6-3 to TRBJ1-5; D is unclear. The CDR3 has 16 amino acids. Trimming removed 2 bases at V and 0 bases at J, with 11 bases between. Germline lookup yields CDR1 MNHEY and CDR2 SVGEGT. The DNA of the CDR3 is TGTGCCAGCAGTTACCCACTAATTTCTAGCAATCAGCCCCAGCATTTT. This encodes CASSYPLISSNQPQHF.

The chain carries TRBV20-1 and TRBJ1-1; D is unresolved. CDR3 length: 18 amino acids. Germline-derived CDR1 and CDR2 are DFQATT and SNEGSKA (reference sequence). Trimming took 3 bases from V and 0 from J, leaving 23 bases between them. CDR3 amino acids: CSASTWVREPSLNTEAFF. Written as DNA, the CDR3 is TGCAGTGCTAGTACTTGGGTAAGAGAGCCTAGCCTGAACACTGAAGCTTTCTTT.

CDR3: CATSRDRGHLSDGYTF. CDR3 DNA sequence: TGTGCCACCAGCAGGGACAGGGGGCATCTCTCGGATGGCTACACCTTC. This chain joins TRBV15 and TRBJ1-2; 11 nucleotides align to TRBD1. The CDR3 covers 16 residues. J was trimmed by 6 bases and V by 3 bases; bases with no gene match: 9. Germline V lookup: CDR1 LNHNV, CDR2 YYDKDF (reference sequence).

The V call is TRBV29-1, the J call TRBJ1-2, with D perhaps TRBD1 (5 bases). Germline V lookup: CDR1 SQVTM, CDR2 ANQGSEA. V lost 1 base, J lost 8 bases, and 14 bases lay in between. The CDR3 extends over 13 amino acids. The CDR3 DNA follows: TGCAGCGTTGAAGGGCCAGGGAGGGAGGGCTACACCTTC. This sequence encodes CSVEGPGREGYTF.

This clonotype has just a few counts. The V and J genes are TRBV20-1 and TRBJ2-6, with D perhaps matching TRBD2 (5 bases). This CDR3 contains 16 residues. CDR1 is DFQATT and CDR2 is SNEGSKA in the germline V gene (reference sequence). Between the trimmed V and J ends, which lost 6 bases and 0 bases, there was a span of 15 bases. For the CDR3, the DNA is TGCAGTGCAGCCTTTGGCGGGTCCTCTGGGGCCAACGTCCTGACTTTC. Translating gives CSAAFGGSSGANVLTF.

This chain joins TRBV24-1 and TRBJ1-2; no clear D. With 1 base removed from V and 6 bases from J, the gap between germline ends came to 8 bases. This CDR3 has 13 residues. Germline CDR1 KGHDR, CDR2 SFDVKD. This CDR3 reads CATSDLPQNGYTF. CDR3 sequence (DNA): TGTGCCACCAGTGATTTACCGCAGAATGGCTACACCTTC.

This chain links TRBV9 with TRBJ2-2; TRBD1 or TRBD2 may be the D gene (5 bases each). This CDR3 spans 14 amino acids. The V end was cut by 6 bases, the J end by 1 base, with 10 bases between. The V gene's germline CDR1 is SGDLS and CDR2 YYNGEE. CDR3: CASMRGQNTGELFF. The CDR3 DNA reads TGTGCCAGCATGAGGGGCCAGAACACCGGGGAGCTGTTTTTT. Full variable domain (missing parts from reference TRBV9 and TRBJ2-2): DSGVTQTPKHLITATGQRVTLRCSPRSGDLSVYWYQQSLDQGLQFLIQYYNGEERAKGNILERFSAQQFPDLHSELNLSSLELGDSALYFCASMRGQNTGELFFGEGSRLTVL.

The V call is TRBV15, the J call TRBJ2-4; D gene uncertain. The CDR3 consists of 13 residues. Deletions cut 1 base from V and 13 bases from J, with 14 bases between. Germline values: CDR1 LNHNV, CDR2 YYDKDF (reference sequence). CDR3 nucleotide sequence: TGTGCCACCAGCAGAGTTAATTTGGCAGGCCAGTACTTC. It yields the protein CATSRVNLAGQYF.

Note on this clonotype: A much larger clone differs by one base, so this may be a read error. This chain connects TRBV4-3 to TRBJ2-7; D possibly corresponds to TRBD1 (5 bases). This CDR3 has 14 amino acids. Germline V gene lookup returns CDR1 LGHNA and CDR2 YSLEER. Trimming cost V 1 base and J 7 bases, with 14 bases left between them. The CDR3 region has the DNA TGCGCCAGCAGCCAAGTGATAGGGGTGGATGAGCAGTACTTC. Its protein is CASSQVIGVDEQYF.